These 10 T cell receptor beta chains were sequenced from one sample in a study of identical twins. TCRdb re-called the 5' RACE reads with MiXCR, one entry per CDR3 protein. Here the sample spans under 900,000 distinct CDR3 sequences, 9% to 15% being singletons. The data were also submitted as part of a second study, on yellow fever vaccine responses in identical twins.

What was sequenced was PBMCs. The receptors come from a woman under 30 in good health.

This clonotype has more than one count but fewer than ten. The chain combines TRBV27 with TRBJ2-1, with 8 bases that match TRBD2. This CDR3 is built from 19 residues. After removal of 10 bases from V and 7 bases from J, the junction contained 27 bases not matched to a gene. In germline, CDR1 is MNHEY, CDR2 SMNVEV (reference sequence). This CDR3 reads CAKSGSPYLSPRFSNEQFF. In DNA, the CDR3 is TGTGCCAAGAGCGGGAGTCCTTACCTTAGCCCCCGCTTTAGTAATGAGCAGTTCTTC.

The V call is TRBV29-1, the J call TRBJ1-1, with D possibly being TRBD1 (6 bases). The germline V gene encodes CDR1 SQVTM and CDR2 ANQGSEA. This CDR3 spans 13 amino acids. V dropped 7 bases and J dropped 0 bases, with 12 bases sitting between them. CDR3 DNA sequence: TGCAGCGGTGTAGGACAGTTGAACACTGAAGCTTTCTTT. As protein: CSGVGQLNTEAFF.

CDR3 residues: CASSSSGDSSADTQYF. CDR3 in DNA: TGTGCCAGCAGCTCTAGTGGCGATTCTAGCGCAGATACGCAGTATTTT. The V call is TRBV7-6, the J call TRBJ2-3; D may be TRBD2 (6 bases). Germline CDR1 reads SGHVS; CDR2 reads FNYEAQ. V was cut by 4 bases and J by 4 bases, with 18 bases left in between. The CDR3 is made up of 16 amino acids.

The gene calls are TRBV12-3 or TRBV12-4 and TRBJ2-4; the match to TRBD2 covers 11 bases. Trimming took 6 bases from V and 2 from J; bases not matched to a gene: 6. CDR3 length equals 16 residues. The CDR3 region is CASRVAGGQTKNIQYF. CDR3 in DNA: TGTGCCAGCAGGGTAGCGGGAGGGCAAACCAAAAACATTCAGTACTTC.

The chain is built from TRBV2 and TRBJ2-1; the D gene is possibly TRBD1 (6 bases). Germline V gives CDR1 SNHLY, CDR2 FYNNEI. V lost 6 bases, J lost 10 bases, and 16 bases lay in between. This CDR3 spans 13 amino acids. The CDR3 region has the DNA TGTGCCAGCAGCCGGGACATCGGCATAGAGCAGTTCTTC. It specifies CASSRDIGIEQFF.

V and J are TRBV9 and TRBJ1-2, with D possibly being TRBD1 (5 bases). V dropped 0 bases and J dropped 4 bases, with 7 bases sitting between them. CDR1 and CDR2 from the germline V gene are SGDLS and YYNGEE. This CDR3 spans 13 amino acids. The CDR3 sequence is CASSVGQLYGYTF. The DNA of the CDR3 is TGTGCCAGCAGCGTAGGACAGCTCTATGGCTACACCTTC.

This clonotype was picked up a small number of times. The chain links TRBV5-1 to TRBJ2-7; TRBD1 agrees at 7 bases. From germline, CDR1 is SGHRS and CDR2 YFSETQ. After removal of 9 bases from V and 3 bases from J, the junction contained 9 bases not matched to a gene. The CDR3 totals 13 residues. CDR3 coding DNA: TGCGCCAACCCGACAGGGTCCCTCTACGAGCAGTACTTC. Its protein is CANPTGSLYEQYF.

The sample holds one count of this clonotype. A read error may produce the germline difference seen at one junction end. The J gene is TRBJ2-3, the V gene TRBV9; 11 bases align to TRBD2. Germline V CDR1 and CDR2: SGDLS, YYNGEE. CDR3 length equals 15 residues. CDR3 in DNA: TGTGCCAGCAGTCTTAGCGGGAGGGCCCCGGATACGCAGTGTTTT. Amino acids: CASSLSGRAPDTQCF.

The chain joins TRBV6-5 to TRBJ2-7; 10 bases fit TRBD1. The CDR3 extends over 15 amino acids. Germline V gene lookup returns CDR1 MNHEY and CDR2 SVGAGI. The V segment lost 4 bases and the J segment 4 bases; nucleotides outside the gene matches: 7. The CDR3 loop reads CASSSRTGGRYEQYF. In DNA form, the CDR3 reads TGTGCCAGCAGTTCTCGGACAGGGGGTCGATACGAGCAGTACTTC.

This clonotype was counted ten times or more. This rearrangement joins TRBV4-1 to TRBJ2-1, with unresolved D. The germline CDR1 and CDR2 sequences are MGHRA and YSYEKL. This CDR3 is built from 15 residues. Trimming left V 7 bases short and J 2 bases short, with 15 bases between. The CDR3 DNA reads as TGCGCCAGCACCTCGGGCGCTGGGCCCTACAATGAGCAGTTCTTC. Translation: CASTSGAGPYNEQFF.